A single sample gave rise to the 28 T cell receptor beta chains below, sequenced in a study of early T cells in non-severe SARS-CoV-2 infection. MiXCR was run by TCRdb on the 5' RACE reads, yielding one entry per CDR3 protein. The data contain 56,000 or so distinct CDR3 sequences, roughly 8.2% of them singletons. Sequenced: whole blood. These receptors were obtained from an adult who was a healthcare worker with PCR-confirmed SARS-CoV-2 infection or an uninfected control (not recorded which).

This clonotype was detected only a few times. The V and J genes are TRBV5-6 and TRBJ2-7; the match to TRBD2 covers 10 bases. CDR1 SGHDT and CDR2 YYEEEE come from the germline V gene. The CDR3 has 14 residues. J gave up 4 bases and V 3 bases, and 4 bases lay outside the gene matches. CDR3 region: CASSSTSGFYEQYF. The CDR3 nucleotides are TGTGCCAGCAGCTCGACTAGCGGGTTTTACGAGCAGTACTTC.

This clonotype is medium-sized by share. The chain joins TRBV19 to TRBJ1-5; D is possibly TRBD1 (5 bases). Deletions cut 7 bases from V and 3 bases from J, with 10 bases between. This CDR3 spans 13 amino acids. CDR1 and CDR2 (germline): LNHDA, SQIVND (reference sequence). DNA of the CDR3: TGTGCCAGTACCCAGGGTAACAATCAGCCCCAGCATTTT. Translating gives CASTQGNNQPQHF.

V and J are TRBV5-1 and TRBJ2-5, with 8 nucleotides matching TRBD2. The length of the CDR3 is 14 residues. V lost 4 bases, J lost 5 bases, and 7 bases stayed unmatched. CDR1 and CDR2 (germline): SGHRS, YFSETQ. This CDR3 is CASSREGSGETQYF. In DNA form, the CDR3 reads TGCGCCAGCAGCCGGGAGGGGTCGGGGGAGACCCAGTACTTC.

The genes are TRBV6-6 and TRBJ2-7, with TRBD2 as a possible D gene (6 bases). Germline lookup yields CDR1 MNHNY and CDR2 SVGAGI (reference sequence). V was trimmed by 8 bases and J by 0 bases, leaving 14 bases between them. This CDR3 is 14 amino acids long. CDR3: CASLLGGSSYEQYF. The CDR3 bases are TGTGCCAGCCTCCTAGGAGGGAGCTCCTACGAGCAGTACTTC.

This clonotype was seen a few times. J is TRBJ2-2 and V is TRBV5-1; tentatively, D is TRBD1 (6 bases). The V gene lost 6 bases and the J gene lost 7 bases, with 16 bases spanning the gap. The CDR3 spans 14 residues. Germline V gene sequence: CDR1 SGHRS, CDR2 YFSETQ. The CDR3 region is CASKEGTSGGELFF. The CDR3 DNA is TGCGCCAGCAAGGAAGGGACATCGGGCGGGGAGCTGTTTTTT.

This clonotype was found many times. The chain employs TRBV9 and TRBJ1-6; D remains ambiguous. Trimming removed 3 bases from V and 10 bases from J, with 8 bases in between. The CDR3 spans 12 residues. Germline V gene lookup returns CDR1 SGDLS and CDR2 YYNGEE. CDR3 bases: TGTGCCAGCAGCGACTCGAAGTCACCCCTCCACTTT. This encodes CASSDSKSPLHF.

This clonotype was observed many times. This sequence joins TRBV5-8 and TRBJ1-1; D gene uncertain. The germline CDR1 and CDR2 sequences are SGHTS and YDEGEE. V was trimmed by 4 bases and J by 2 bases, leaving 12 bases between them. This CDR3 comprises 14 residues. The CDR3 is CASSRAATNTEAFF. The CDR3 DNA sequence: TGTGCCAGCAGCCGGGCCGCAACCAACACTGAAGCTTTCTTT.

This clonotype was counted a few times. One junction end does not reproduce the germline sequence, and a read error may be involved. CDR3 sequence (DNA): TGTGCCAGCAGGGAAGGCCCCTACGAGCAGTACTTC. Protein sequence: CASREGPYEQYF. The chain recombines TRBV6-1 with TRBJ2-7; D unresolved. Germline values: CDR1 MNHNS, CDR2 SASEGT. The CDR3 covers 12 residues.

The rearrangement uses TRBV3-1 and TRBJ2-3; 8 bases are a match to TRBD2. The CDR3 spans 16 residues. The germline CDR1 and CDR2 sequences are LGHDT and YNNKEL (reference sequence). Unmatched junction bases numbered 18, after V lost 2 bases and J lost 14 bases. The CDR3, as DNA: TGTGCCAGCAGCCAAAATATACTCCCCACTCGGGGGGGGTGGTATTTT. Translating gives CASSQNILPTRGGWYF.

This clonotype was picked up many times. V usage is TRBV11-1 and J usage is TRBJ2-1; tentatively, D is TRBD2 (6 bases). V lost 2 bases to trimming and J lost 1 base, with 12 bases between them. This CDR3 spans 16 amino acids. Germline assignment: CDR1 SGHAT and CDR2 FQDESV (reference sequence). CDR3 DNA sequence: TGTGCCAGCAGCTTATCCCCGGCGGGGTCCTACAATGAGCAGTTCTTC. Translating gives CASSLSPAGSYNEQFF. Full variable domain (outside the CDR3, taken from reference TRBV11-1 and TRBJ2-1): EAEVAQSPRYKITEKSQAVAFWCDPISGHATLYWYRQILGQGPELLVQFQDESVVDDSQLPKDRFSAERLKGVDSTLKIQPAELGDSAMYLCASSLSPAGSYNEQFFGPGTRLTVL.

The chain combines TRBV19 with TRBJ2-7, with D unclear. Germline CDR1 LNHDA, CDR2 SQIVND (reference sequence). V was trimmed by 10 bases and J by 6 bases, leaving 25 bases between them. This CDR3 has 15 residues. The chain's CDR3 is CATYPSHTLFCEQYF. In nucleotides, the CDR3 is TGTGCCACCTATCCATCCCATACCCTATTCTGCGAGCAGTACTTC.

There are many counts of this clonotype. This chain connects TRBV7-8 to TRBJ1-1; the D is unclear. The CDR3 extends over 14 amino acids. V gave up 1 base and J gave up 5 bases, with 11 bases separating them. Germline V lookup: CDR1 SGHVS, CDR2 FQNEAQ. CDR3: CASSLGVPRTEAFF. CDR3 sequence (DNA): TGTGCCAGCAGCTTAGGGGTCCCGAGGACTGAAGCTTTCTTT.

The V and J genes are TRBV7-2 and TRBJ2-5; D is ambiguous. The CDR3 consists of 14 residues. The germline V gene encodes CDR1 SGHTA and CDR2 FQGNSA. The V and J ends lost 2 bases and 4 bases respectively, with 11 bases between them. The CDR3 DNA sequence: TGTGCCAGCAGCTTATTGGGAAGGACAGAGACCCAGTACTTC. It is translated as CASSLLGRTETQYF.

This rearrangement joins TRBV6-5 to TRBJ2-1; TRBD2 matches at 12 bases. Germline values: CDR1 MNHEY, CDR2 SVGAGI. V lost 6 bases and J lost 4; bases outside the gene matches: 4. The length of the CDR3 is 15 residues. As DNA, the CDR3 is TGTGCCAGCAGGGACCTAGCGGGAGGGTACAATGAGCAGTTCTTC. This translates into CASRDLAGGYNEQFF.

This clonotype was counted ten times or more. The chain carries TRBV3-1 and TRBJ2-5; D gene uncertain. The length of the CDR3 is 15 residues. The germline V gene has CDR1 LGHDT and CDR2 YNNKEL (reference sequence). Deletions cut 1 base from V and 3 bases from J, with 12 bases between. The CDR3 nucleotides are TGTGCCAGCAGCCAAGGGGGAACGGGTAAAGAGACCCAGTACTTC. Its translation: CASSQGGTGKETQYF.

This clonotype was observed at least ten times. V usage is TRBV2 and J usage is TRBJ1-5, with 7 positions matching TRBD1. The CDR3 has 15 amino acids. The J segment lost 0 bases and the V segment lost 5 bases, leaving 4 bases of the junction unmatched. Per the germline V gene, CDR1 is SNHLY and CDR2 is FYNNEI. The CDR3 loop reads CASSIQGNSNQPQHF. The CDR3 DNA reads TGTGCCAGCAGTATACAGGGGAATAGCAATCAGCCCCAGCATTTT.

This chain's CDR3 is CASTPPATF. CDR3 nucleotides: TGTGCCAGCACTCCGCCCGCCACCTTC. The J gene is TRBJ1-2, the V gene TRBV12-3 or TRBV12-4; D uncertain. Trimming removed 7 bases at V and 13 bases at J, with 10 bases between. This CDR3 is 9 amino acids long.

This clonotype occurred a few times. The genes are TRBV20-1 and TRBJ2-5; perhaps TRBD2 as D (6 bases). CDR3 size: 13 residues. The germline CDR1 and CDR2 sequences are DFQATT and SNEGSKA (reference sequence). V lost 5 bases to trimming and J lost 4 bases, with 14 bases between them. The CDR3 region has the DNA TGCAGTGCTCCGACTTGGAGGGGAGAGACCCAGTACTTC. This sequence encodes CSAPTWRGETQYF.

This clonotype was picked up many times. J is TRBJ1-1 and V is TRBV5-1; D uncertain. V lost 4 bases to trimming and J lost 0 bases, with 7 bases between them. CDR3 length: 13 residues. Germline V lookup: CDR1 SGHRS, CDR2 YFSETQ. In nucleotides, the CDR3 is TGCGCCAGCAGCGACATCATGAACACTGAAGCTTTCTTT. Amino acid sequence: CASSDIMNTEAFF.

This clonotype was observed a few times. The chain employs TRBV10-3 and TRBJ1-2, with no clear D. Trimming left V 11 bases short and J 5 bases short, with 12 bases between. The CDR3 totals 11 residues. Germline-derived CDR1 and CDR2 are ENHRY and SYGVKD. CDR3 sequence: CAATTGYGYTF. CDR3 nucleotide sequence: TGTGCCGCAACTACCGGGTATGGCTACACCTTC.

This clonotype showed up just a few times. V and J are TRBV27 and TRBJ2-7; 7 nucleotides agree with TRBD1. CDR3 size: 15 residues. V shed 8 bases and J 2 bases; nucleotides not matched to a gene: 12. Per the germline V gene, CDR1 is MNHEY and CDR2 is SMNVEV (reference sequence). The CDR3 spells CASAPGAGGTYEQYF. The CDR3 DNA reads TGTGCCAGCGCCCCCGGGGCAGGGGGTACCTACGAGCAGTACTTC.

The rearrangement joins TRBV27 to TRBJ1-6, with D hard to call. Trimming shortened V by 4 bases and J by 10 bases, and 14 bases separated the two germline ends. The V gene's germline CDR1 is MNHEY and CDR2 SMNVEV (reference sequence). The length of the CDR3 is 14 residues. CDR3 amino acids: CASSSPGMGSPLHF. Written as DNA, the CDR3 is TGTGCCAGCAGTTCCCCGGGAATGGGGTCACCCCTCCACTTT.

The genes are TRBV6-1 and TRBJ2-7; weak D call: TRBD1 (6 bases). Looked up from germline, CDR1 is MNHNS and CDR2 is SASEGT. CDR3 length: 11 amino acids. V lost 4 bases and J 7 bases, leaving 8 bases between the germline ends. The DNA of the CDR3 is TGTGCCAGCAGTGCTCAGGGGGAGCAGTACTTC. Amino acid sequence: CASSAQGEQYF.

This rearrangement joins TRBV6-2 or TRBV6-3 to TRBJ2-7, with D possibly being TRBD1 or TRBD2 (5 bases each). Trimming took 7 bases from V and 3 from J, leaving 16 bases between them. This CDR3 spans 14 amino acids. The germline V gene encodes CDR1 MNHEY and CDR2 SVGEGT. CDR3 protein: CASTRDRSYYEQYF. The CDR3 DNA follows: TGTGCCAGCACCCGGGACCGATCCTACTACGAGCAGTACTTC.

The J gene is TRBJ2-2, the V gene TRBV7-8, with TRBD1 matching over 9 bases. The CDR3 has 13 residues. Per germline, CDR1 SGHVS and CDR2 FQNEAQ. The trim removed 6 bases at V and 6 bases at J, leaving 2 bases unmatched. This CDR3 reads CASRQGAAGELFF. Here the CDR3 DNA reads TGTGCCAGCAGACAGGGGGCAGCCGGGGAGCTGTTTTTT.

Concerning this clonotype itself: Its ends do not fully match the called genes, so a read error is possible. The DNA of the CDR3 is TGTGTCAGCAGCTTAGTGGGGGATACGCAGTATTTT. Translating it yields CVSSLVGDTQYF. The chain couples TRBV7-8 to TRBJ2-3, with D unclear. Germline V lookup: CDR1 SGHVS, CDR2 FQNEAQ. CDR3 length: 12 amino acids.

The V gene is TRBV15, the J gene TRBJ1-5; D is unclear. Germline CDR1 and CDR2: LNHNV and YYDKDF (reference sequence). This CDR3 has 14 residues. The V end lost 3 bases, the J end lost 0 bases, and 6 bases lay between the germline ends. The CDR3 region is CATSRDLSNQPQHF. CDR3 in DNA: TGTGCCACCAGCAGGGACCTTAGCAATCAGCCCCAGCATTTT.

Ten or more counts support this clonotype. The chain uses TRBV7-6 and TRBJ2-1; TRBD1 is a possible D gene (6 bases). CDR3 size: 14 residues. Between the trimmed V and J ends, which lost 2 bases and 6 bases, there was a span of 11 bases. Germline assignment: CDR1 SGHVS and CDR2 FNYEAQ. The chain's CDR3 is CASSLMDSINEQFF. For the CDR3, the DNA is TGTGCCAGCAGCTTAATGGACAGTATCAATGAGCAGTTCTTC.